The source of this T cell receptor (beta chain) is a study of cytomegalovirus exposure and HLA in healthy donors. Vbeta (60) and Jbeta (13) primers were used in the PCR. Some clones are missing from TCRdb's copy, which holds only in-frame ones; the method was immunoSEQ multiplex PCR. Of 310,000 or so clones in the sample, 70% to 90% were seen once. Only one count was recorded for this clone. Trimming cost V 7 bases and J 3 bases, with 16 bases left between them. From germline, CDR1 is MDHEN and CDR2 SYDVKM. The CDR3 has 14 amino acids. The sample taken for sequencing was PBMCs. V and J are TRBV28 and TRBJ2-7; a possible D gene is TRBD1 (6 bases). The origin of this receptor is a woman between 18 and 30 years old in good health and CMV-seronegative. The CDR3 spells CASTLSGAVYEQYF. The CDR3 DNA reads TGTGCCAGCACCCTTTCAGGGGCGGTCTACGAGCAGTACTTC.